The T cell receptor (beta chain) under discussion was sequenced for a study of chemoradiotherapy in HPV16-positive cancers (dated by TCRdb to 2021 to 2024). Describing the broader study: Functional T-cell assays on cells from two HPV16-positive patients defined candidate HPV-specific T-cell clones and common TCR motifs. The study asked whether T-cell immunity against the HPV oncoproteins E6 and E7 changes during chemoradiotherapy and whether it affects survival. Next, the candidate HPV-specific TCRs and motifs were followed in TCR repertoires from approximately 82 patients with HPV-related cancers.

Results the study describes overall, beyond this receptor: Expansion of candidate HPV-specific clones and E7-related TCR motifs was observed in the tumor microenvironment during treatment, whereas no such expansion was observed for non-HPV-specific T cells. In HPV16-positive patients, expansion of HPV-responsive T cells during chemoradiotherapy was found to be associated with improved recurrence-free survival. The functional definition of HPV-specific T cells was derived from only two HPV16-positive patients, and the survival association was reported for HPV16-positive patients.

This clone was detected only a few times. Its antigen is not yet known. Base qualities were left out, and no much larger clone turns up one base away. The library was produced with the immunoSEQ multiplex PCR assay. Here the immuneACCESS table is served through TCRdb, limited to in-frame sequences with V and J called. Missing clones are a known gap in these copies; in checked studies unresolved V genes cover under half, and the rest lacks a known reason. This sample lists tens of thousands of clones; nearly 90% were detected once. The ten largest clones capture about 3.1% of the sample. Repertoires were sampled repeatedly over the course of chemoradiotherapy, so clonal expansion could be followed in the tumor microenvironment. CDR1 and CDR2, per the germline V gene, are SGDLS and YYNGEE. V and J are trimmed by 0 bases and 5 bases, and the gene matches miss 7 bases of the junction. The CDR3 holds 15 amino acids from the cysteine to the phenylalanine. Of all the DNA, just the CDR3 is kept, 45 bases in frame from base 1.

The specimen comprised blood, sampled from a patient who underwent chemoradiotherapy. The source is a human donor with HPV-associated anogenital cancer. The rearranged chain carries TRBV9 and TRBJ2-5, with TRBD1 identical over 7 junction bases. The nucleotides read TGTGCCAGCAGCGTAGCTGGGACAGAGGGGGAGACCCAGTACTTC. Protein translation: CASSVAGTEGETQYF.